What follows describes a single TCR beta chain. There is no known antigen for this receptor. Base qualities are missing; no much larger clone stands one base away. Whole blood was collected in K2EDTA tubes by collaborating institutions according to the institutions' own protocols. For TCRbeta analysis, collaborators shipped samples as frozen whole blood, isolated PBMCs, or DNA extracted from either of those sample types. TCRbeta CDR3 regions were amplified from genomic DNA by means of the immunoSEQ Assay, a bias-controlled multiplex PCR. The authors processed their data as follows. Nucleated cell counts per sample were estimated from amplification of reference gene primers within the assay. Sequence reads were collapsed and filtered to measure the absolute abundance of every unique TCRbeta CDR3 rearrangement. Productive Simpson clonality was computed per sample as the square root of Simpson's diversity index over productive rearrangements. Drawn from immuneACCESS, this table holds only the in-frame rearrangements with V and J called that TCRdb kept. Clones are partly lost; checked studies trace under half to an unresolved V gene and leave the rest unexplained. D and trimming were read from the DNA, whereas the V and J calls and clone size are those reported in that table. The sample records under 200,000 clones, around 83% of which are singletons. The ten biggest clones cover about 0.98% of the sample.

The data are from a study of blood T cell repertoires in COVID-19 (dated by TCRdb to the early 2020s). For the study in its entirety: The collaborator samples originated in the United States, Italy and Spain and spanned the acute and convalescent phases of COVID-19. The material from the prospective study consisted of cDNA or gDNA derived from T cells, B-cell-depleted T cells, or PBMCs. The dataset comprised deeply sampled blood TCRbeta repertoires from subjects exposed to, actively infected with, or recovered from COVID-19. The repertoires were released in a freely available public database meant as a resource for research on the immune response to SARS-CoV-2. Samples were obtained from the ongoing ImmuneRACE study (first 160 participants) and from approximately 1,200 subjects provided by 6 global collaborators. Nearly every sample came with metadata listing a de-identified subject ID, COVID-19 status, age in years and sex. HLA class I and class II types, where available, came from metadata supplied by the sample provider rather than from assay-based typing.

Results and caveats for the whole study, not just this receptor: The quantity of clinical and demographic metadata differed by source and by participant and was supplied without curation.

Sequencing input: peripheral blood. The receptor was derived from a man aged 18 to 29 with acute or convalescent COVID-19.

CDR3 sequence: CASSLARSPLHF. The nucleotides read TGTGCCAGCAGCTTAGCGCGGTCACCCCTCCACTTT. This chain joins TRBV7-9 to TRBJ1-6, with the identity of the D gene unclear. Inclusive of the bounding cysteine and phenylalanine, the CDR3 is 12 residues long. Kept here is only the CDR3 DNA, which spans 36 bases and is read in frame from base 1. CDR1 and CDR2 (SEHNR, FQNEAQ) derive from the germline V gene (reference sequence). Trimming removed 0 bases from V and 10 bases from J, leaving 4 bases between the germline ends.